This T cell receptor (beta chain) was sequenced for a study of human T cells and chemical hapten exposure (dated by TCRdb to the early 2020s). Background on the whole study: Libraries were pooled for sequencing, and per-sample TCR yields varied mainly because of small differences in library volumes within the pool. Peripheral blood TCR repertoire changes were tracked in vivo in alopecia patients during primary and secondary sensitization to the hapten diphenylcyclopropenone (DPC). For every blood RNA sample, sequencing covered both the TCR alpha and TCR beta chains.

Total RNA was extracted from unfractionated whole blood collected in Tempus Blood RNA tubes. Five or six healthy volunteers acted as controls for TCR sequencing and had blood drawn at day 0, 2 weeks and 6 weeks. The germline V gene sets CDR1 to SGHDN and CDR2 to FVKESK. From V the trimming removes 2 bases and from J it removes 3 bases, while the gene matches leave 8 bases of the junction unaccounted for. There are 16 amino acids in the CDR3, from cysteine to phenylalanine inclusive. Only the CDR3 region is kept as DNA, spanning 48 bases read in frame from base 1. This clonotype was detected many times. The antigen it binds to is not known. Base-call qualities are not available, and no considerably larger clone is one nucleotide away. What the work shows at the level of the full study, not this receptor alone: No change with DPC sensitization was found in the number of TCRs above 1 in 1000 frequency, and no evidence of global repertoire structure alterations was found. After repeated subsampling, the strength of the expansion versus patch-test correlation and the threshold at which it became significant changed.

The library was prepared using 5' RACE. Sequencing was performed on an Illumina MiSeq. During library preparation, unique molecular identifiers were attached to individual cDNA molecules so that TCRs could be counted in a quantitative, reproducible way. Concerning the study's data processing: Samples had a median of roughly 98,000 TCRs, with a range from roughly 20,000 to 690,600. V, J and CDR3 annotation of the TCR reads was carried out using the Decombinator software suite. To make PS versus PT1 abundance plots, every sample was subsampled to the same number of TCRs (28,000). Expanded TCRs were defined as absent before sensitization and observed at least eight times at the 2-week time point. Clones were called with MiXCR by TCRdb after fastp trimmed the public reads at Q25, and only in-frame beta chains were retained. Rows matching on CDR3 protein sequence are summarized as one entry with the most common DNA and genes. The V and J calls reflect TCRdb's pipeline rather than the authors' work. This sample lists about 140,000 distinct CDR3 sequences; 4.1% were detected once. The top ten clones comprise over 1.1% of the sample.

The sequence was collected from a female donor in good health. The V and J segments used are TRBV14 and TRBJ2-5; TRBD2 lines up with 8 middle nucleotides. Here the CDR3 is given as CASSQRGLLAEETQYF. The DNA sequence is TGTGCCAGCAGCCAAAGGGGTCTACTAGCGGAAGAGACCCAGTACTTC. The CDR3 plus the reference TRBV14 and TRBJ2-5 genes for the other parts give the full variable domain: EAGVTQFPSHSVIEKGQTVTLRCDPISGHDNLYWYRRVMGKEIKFLLHFVKESKQDESGMPNNRFLAERTGGTYSTLKVQPAELEDSGVYFCASSQRGLLAEETQYFGPGTRLLVL.